The 6 T cell receptor beta chains presented below share a single source sample, sequenced in a study of cytomegalovirus exposure and HLA in healthy donors. Primers included in the PCR were 60 Vbeta and 13 Jbeta primers. Clones were read by immunoSEQ multiplex PCR, and TCRdb kept only the in-frame ones, dropping some. The repertoire holds some 180,000 clones, with 70% to 80% as singletons. Sequencing input: PBMCs. These TCRs come from a woman in her twenties or thirties in good health and CMV-seronegative.

This clone occurred once. Different DNA sequences within this sample yield the same CDR3. The CDR3 DNA follows: TGTGCCAGCAGTTTAGGGGGGGGCTACGAGCAGTACTTC. Translation: CASSLGGGYEQYF. The chain recombines TRBV28 with TRBJ2-7, with 7 nucleotides matching TRBD2. With 2 bases clipped from V and 3 bases from J, the junction kept 1 base outside the gene matches. The germline V gene has CDR1 MDHEN and CDR2 SYDVKM. CDR3 size: 13 residues.

This clone was counted a few times. CDR3 sequence (DNA): TGTGCCAGCAGCCCTAGCGCTCACTACAATGAGCAGTTCTTC. Translation gives CASSPSAHYNEQFF. The rearrangement joins TRBV9 to TRBJ2-1; D is possibly TRBD2 (6 bases). This CDR3 is built from 14 residues. V lost 4 bases and J 3 bases, leaving 11 bases between the germline ends. CDR1 SGDLS and CDR2 YYNGEE come from the germline V gene. Looking up the rest from reference TRBV9 and TRBJ2-1 gives the full variable domain: DSGVTQTPKHLITATGQRVTLRCSPRSGDLSVYWYQQSLDQGLQFLIQYYNGEERAKGNILERFSAQQFPDLHSELNLSSLELGDSALYFCASSPSAHYNEQFFGPGTRLTVL.

There are a few counts of this clone. The gene calls are TRBV9 and TRBJ2-7; 8 bases align to TRBD2. Unmatched junction bases numbered 10, after V lost 5 bases and J lost 6 bases. CDR1 and CDR2 (germline): SGDLS, YYNGEE. The CDR3 totals 14 residues. The CDR3 spells CASSRGGSPSEQYF. The CDR3 nucleotides read TGTGCCAGCAGTCGCGGGGGGTCCCCCTCCGAGCAGTACTTC.

This chain connects TRBV7-3 to TRBJ2-1; 9 positions match TRBD1. Unmatched junction bases numbered 8, after V lost 5 bases and J lost 9 bases. Germline-derived CDR1 and CDR2 are SGHTA and FQGTGA. The CDR3 is made up of 14 amino acids. In DNA, the CDR3 is TGTGCCAGCAGCCAGGACAGGGGAATAGGTGAGCAGTTCTTC. This gives the protein CASSQDRGIGEQFF. The whole variable domain, filled in from reference TRBV7-3 and TRBJ2-1, reads GAGVSQTPSNKVTEKGKYVELRCDPISGHTALYWYRQSLGQGPEFLIYFQGTGAADDSGLPNDRFFAVRPEGSVSTLKIQRTERGDSAVYLCASSQDRGIGEQFFGPGTRLTVL.

The chain joins TRBV6-5 to TRBJ1-4; D may be TRBD1 (6 bases). This CDR3 contains 14 residues. V was trimmed by 3 bases and J by 7 bases, leaving 12 bases between them. The germline V gene encodes CDR1 MNHEY and CDR2 SVGAGI. This CDR3 reads CASSYMGAPEKLFF. The CDR3 nucleotides are TGTGCCAGCAGTTATATGGGGGCGCCTGAAAAACTGTTTTTT.

Remarks on this clone: The junction does not match germline at one end; this may be a read error. CDR3 nucleotide sequence: TGTGCCAGCAGTGAGCAGACACTCTCTTATGGCTACCCCTTC. The encoded protein is CASSEQTLSYGYPF. The J gene is TRBJ1-2, the V gene TRBV6-1; no firm D call. Germline V CDR1 and CDR2: MNHNS, SASEGT. This CDR3 spans 14 amino acids.